This TCR beta chain was recorded in a study of CD8+CD57+ T cells in acquired aplastic anemia. Study-wide context: Across the sorted CD4+ and CD8+ cells, DNA amounts averaged 3.2 ug.

Germline V CDR1 and CDR2: LNHNV, YYDKDF (reference sequence). This CDR3 has 13 residues. Trimming removed 5 bases at V and 4 bases at J, with 12 bases between. The use of genomic DNA as template underpinned the TCR beta VDJ and CDR3 profiling. TCRdb reanalysed the reads using MiXCR and keeps one entry per CDR3 protein. This sample has under 350,000 distinct CDR3 sequences, with roughly 50% found just once. This clonotype appeared a few times. The antigen is unknown. Study observations and caveats: Patients did not significantly differ from controls in CD8+ Simpson's diversity. Found in both controls and patients were around 30 CD8+ CDR3 sequences.

The chain employs TRBV15 and TRBJ2-7, with D tentatively TRBD1 (6 bases). Input material: sorted CD4+, CD8+, or CD8+CD57+ T cells (not recorded which) from PBMCs. This clonotype originated in a human donor with severe aplastic anemia or a healthy control (not recorded which). CDR3 sequence (DNA): TGTGCCACCAGCCCAGGGGCGTCATACGAGCAGTACTTC. Translation gives CATSPGASYEQYF. Full variable domain (missing parts from reference TRBV15 and TRBJ2-7): DAMVIQNPRYQVTQFGKPVTLSCSQTLNHNVMYWYQQKSSQAPKLLFHYYDKDFNNEADTPDNFQSRRPNTSFCFLDIRSPGLGDTAMYLCATSPGASYEQYFGPGTRLTVT.